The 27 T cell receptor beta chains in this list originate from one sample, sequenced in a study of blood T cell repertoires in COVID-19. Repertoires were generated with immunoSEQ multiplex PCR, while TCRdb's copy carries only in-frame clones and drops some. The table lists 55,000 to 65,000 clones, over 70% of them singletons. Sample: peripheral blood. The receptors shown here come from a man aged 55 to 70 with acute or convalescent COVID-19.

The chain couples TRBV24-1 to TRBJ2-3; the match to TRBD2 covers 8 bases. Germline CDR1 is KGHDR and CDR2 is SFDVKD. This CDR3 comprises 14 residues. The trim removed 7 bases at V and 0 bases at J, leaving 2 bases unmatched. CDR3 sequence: CATRSGGSTDTQYF. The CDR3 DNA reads TGTGCCACCAGGAGCGGGGGTAGCACAGATACGCAGTATTTT.

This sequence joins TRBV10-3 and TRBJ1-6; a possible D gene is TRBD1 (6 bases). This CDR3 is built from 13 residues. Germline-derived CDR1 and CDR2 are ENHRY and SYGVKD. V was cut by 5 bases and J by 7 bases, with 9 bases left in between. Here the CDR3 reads CAISRDTNSPLHF. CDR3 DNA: TGTGCCATCAGTAGGGACACAAATTCACCCCTCCACTTT.

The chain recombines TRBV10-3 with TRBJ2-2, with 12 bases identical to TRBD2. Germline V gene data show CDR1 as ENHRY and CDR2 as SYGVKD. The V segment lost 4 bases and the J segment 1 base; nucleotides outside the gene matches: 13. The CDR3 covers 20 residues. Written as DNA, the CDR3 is TGTGCCATCAGTGTTAATATTGGACTAGCGGGAAAAAAGAACACCGGGGAGCTGTTTTTT. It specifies CAISVNIGLAGKKNTGELFF.

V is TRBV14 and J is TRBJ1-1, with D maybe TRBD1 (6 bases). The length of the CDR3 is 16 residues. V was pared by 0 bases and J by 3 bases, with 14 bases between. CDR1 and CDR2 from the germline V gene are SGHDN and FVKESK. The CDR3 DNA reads TGTGCCAGCAGCCAAGATACGAGGGGGTGGTACACTGAAGCTTTCTTT. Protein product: CASSQDTRGWYTEAFF.

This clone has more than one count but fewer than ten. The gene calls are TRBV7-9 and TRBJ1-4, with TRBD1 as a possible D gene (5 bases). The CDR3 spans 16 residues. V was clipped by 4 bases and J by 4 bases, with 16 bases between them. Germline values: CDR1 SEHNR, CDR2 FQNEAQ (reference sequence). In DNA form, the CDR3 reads TGTGCCAGCAGCTCAACTTCAGGGTTCGGTAATGAAAAACTGTTTTTT. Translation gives CASSSTSGFGNEKLFF.

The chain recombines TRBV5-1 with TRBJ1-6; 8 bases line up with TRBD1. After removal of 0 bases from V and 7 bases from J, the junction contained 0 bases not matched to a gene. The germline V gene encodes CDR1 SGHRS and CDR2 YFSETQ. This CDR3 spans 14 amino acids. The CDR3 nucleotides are TGCGCCAGCAGCTTGGCAGGGGGCAATTCACCCCTCCACTTT. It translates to CASSLAGGNSPLHF.

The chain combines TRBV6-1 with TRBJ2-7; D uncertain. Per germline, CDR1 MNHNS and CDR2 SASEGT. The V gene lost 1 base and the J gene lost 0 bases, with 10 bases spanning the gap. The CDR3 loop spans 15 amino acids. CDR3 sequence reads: CASSEGVPFSYEQYF. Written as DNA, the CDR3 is TGTGCCAGCAGTGAAGGCGTACCCTTCTCCTACGAGCAGTACTTC.

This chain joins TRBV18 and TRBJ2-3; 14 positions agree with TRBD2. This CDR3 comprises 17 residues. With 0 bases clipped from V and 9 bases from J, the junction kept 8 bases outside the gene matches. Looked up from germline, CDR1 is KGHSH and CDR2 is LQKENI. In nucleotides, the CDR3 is TGTGCCAGCTCACCACCGGGACTAGCGGGGGCCAAGGGGACGCAGTATTTT. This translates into CASSPPGLAGAKGTQYF. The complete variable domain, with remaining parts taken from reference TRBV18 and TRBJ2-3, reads NAGVMQNPRHLVRRRGQEARLRCSPMKGHSHVYWYRQLPEEGLKFMVYLQKENIIDESGMPKERFSAEFPKEGPSILRIQQVVRGDSAAYFCASSPPGLAGAKGTQYFGPGTRLTVL.

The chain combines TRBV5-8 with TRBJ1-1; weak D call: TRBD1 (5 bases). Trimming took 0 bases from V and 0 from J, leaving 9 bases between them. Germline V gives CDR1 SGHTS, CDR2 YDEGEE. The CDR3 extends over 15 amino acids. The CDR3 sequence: CASSLGQFLNTEAFF. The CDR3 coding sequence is TGTGCCAGCAGCTTGGGACAGTTTCTGAACACTGAAGCTTTCTTT.

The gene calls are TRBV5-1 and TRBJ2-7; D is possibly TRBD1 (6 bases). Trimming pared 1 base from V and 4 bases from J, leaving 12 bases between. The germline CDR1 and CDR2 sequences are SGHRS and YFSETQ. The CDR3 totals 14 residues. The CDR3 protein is CASSLITGTYEQYF. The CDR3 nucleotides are TGCGCCAGCAGCTTGATAACAGGGACATACGAGCAGTACTTC.

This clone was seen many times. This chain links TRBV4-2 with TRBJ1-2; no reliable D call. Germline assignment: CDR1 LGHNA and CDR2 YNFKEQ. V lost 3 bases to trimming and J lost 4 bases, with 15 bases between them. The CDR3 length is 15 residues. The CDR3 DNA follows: TGTGCCAGCAGCCAGGGCGGGCCGGAGATCTATGGCTACACCTTC. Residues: CASSQGGPEIYGYTF.

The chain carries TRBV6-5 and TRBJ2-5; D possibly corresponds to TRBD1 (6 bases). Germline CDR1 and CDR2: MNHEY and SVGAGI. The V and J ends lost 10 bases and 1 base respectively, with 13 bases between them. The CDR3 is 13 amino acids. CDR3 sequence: CATRDTAQETQYF. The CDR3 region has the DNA TGTGCCACAAGGGACACAGCCCAAGAGACCCAGTACTTC.

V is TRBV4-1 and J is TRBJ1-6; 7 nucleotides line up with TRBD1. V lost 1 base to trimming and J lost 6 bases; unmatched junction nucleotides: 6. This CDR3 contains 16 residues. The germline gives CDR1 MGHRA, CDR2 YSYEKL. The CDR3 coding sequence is TGCGCCAGCAGCCAAGCTATGGACAGGCCTAATTCACCCCTCCACTTT. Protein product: CASSQAMDRPNSPLHF.

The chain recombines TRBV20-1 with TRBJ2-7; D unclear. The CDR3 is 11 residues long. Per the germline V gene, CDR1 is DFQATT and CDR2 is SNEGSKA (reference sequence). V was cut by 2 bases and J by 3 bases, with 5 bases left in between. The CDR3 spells CSARPFYEQYF. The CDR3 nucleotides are TGCAGTGCTAGACCCTTCTACGAGCAGTACTTC.

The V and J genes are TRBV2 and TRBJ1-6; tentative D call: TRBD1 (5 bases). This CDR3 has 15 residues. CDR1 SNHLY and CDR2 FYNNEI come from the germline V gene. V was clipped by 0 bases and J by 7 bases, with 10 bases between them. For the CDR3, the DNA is TGTGCCAGCAGTGAAGCGGGGCAGAAGAATTCACCCCTCCACTTT. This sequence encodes CASSEAGQKNSPLHF.

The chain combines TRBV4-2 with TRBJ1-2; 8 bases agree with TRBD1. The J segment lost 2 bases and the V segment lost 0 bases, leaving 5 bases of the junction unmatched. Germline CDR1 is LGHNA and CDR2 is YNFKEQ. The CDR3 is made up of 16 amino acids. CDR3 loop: CASSQEAGGQNYGYTF. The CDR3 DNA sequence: TGTGCCAGCAGCCAAGAGGCAGGGGGCCAGAACTATGGCTACACCTTC.

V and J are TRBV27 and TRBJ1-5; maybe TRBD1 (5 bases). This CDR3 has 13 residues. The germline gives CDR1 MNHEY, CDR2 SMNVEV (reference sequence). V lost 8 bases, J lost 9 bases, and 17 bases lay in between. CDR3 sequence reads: CASHDSAQGPQHF. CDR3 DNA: TGTGCCAGCCATGACAGTGCCCAAGGGCCCCAGCATTTT.

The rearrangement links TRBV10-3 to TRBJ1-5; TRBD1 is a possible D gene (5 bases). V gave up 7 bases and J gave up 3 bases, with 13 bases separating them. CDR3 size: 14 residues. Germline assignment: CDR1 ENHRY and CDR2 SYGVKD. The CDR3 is CAIIFDSNNQPQHF. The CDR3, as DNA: TGTGCCATCATCTTTGACAGTAACAATCAGCCCCAGCATTTT.

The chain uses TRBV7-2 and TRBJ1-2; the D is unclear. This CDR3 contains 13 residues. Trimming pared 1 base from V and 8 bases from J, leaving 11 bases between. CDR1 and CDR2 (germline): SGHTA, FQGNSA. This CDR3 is CASSLETGEGYTF. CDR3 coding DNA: TGTGCCAGCAGCTTAGAGACCGGGGAAGGCTACACCTTC.

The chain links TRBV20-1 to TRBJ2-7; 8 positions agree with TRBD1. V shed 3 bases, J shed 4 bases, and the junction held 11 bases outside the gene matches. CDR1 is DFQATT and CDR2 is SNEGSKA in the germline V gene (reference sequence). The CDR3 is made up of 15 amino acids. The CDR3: CSASPYRTGLYEQYF. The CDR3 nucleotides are TGCAGTGCTAGTCCTTACAGGACAGGGCTTTACGAGCAGTACTTC.

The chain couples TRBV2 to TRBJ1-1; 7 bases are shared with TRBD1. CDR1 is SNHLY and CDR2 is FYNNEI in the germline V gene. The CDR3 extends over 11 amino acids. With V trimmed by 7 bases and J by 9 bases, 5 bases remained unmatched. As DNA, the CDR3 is TGTGCCAGCACTACGGGACAGAAAGCTTTCTTT. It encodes CASTTGQKAFF.

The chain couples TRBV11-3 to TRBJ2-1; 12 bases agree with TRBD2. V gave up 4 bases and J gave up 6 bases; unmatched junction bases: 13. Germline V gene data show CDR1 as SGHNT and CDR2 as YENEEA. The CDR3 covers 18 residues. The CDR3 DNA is TGTGCCAGCAGCTCAGTTTATAAGACTAGCGGGGGACTCAATGAGCAGTTCTTC. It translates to CASSSVYKTSGGLNEQFF.

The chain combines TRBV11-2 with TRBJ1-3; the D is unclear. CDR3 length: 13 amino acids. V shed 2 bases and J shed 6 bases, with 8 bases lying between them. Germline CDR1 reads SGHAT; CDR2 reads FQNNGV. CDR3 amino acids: CASSLQEVNTIYF. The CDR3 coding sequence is TGTGCCAGCAGCTTACAGGAAGTAAACACCATATATTTT. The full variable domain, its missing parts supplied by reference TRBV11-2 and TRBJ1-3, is EAGVAQSPRYKIIEKRQSVAFWCNPISGHATLYWYQQILGQGPKLLIQFQNNGVVDDSQLPKDRFSAERLKGVDSTLKIQPAKLEDSAVYLCASSLQEVNTIYFGEGSWLTVV.

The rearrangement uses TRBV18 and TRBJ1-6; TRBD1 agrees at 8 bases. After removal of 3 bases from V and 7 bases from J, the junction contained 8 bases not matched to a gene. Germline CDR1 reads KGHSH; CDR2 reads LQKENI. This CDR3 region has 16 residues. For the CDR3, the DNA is TGTGCCAGCTCACCCCAGGGGGCAGGGGGAAATTCACCCCTCCACTTT. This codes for CASSPQGAGGNSPLHF.

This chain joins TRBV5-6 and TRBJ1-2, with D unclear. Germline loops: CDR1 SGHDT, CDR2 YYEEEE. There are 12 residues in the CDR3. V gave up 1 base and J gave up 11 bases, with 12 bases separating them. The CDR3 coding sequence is TGTGCCAGCAGCTTGTTGACACTCAGTTACACCTTC. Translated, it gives CASSLLTLSYTF.

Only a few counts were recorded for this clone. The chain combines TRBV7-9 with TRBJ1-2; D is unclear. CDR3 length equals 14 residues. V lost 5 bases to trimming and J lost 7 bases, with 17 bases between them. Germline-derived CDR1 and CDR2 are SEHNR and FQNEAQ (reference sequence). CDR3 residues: CASSPGSTTRGYTF. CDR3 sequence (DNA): TGTGCCAGCAGCCCCGGGTCGACGACGCGTGGCTACACCTTC.

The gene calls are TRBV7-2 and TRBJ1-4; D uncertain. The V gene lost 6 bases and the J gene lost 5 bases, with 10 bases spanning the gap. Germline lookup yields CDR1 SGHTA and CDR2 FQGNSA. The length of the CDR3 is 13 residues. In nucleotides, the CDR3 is TGTGCCAGCAGTTCGGGGATAAATGAAAAACTGTTTTTT. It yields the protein CASSSGINEKLFF.